The sequence of this TCR beta chain was determined in a study of control samples from healthy donors and cancer patients. CDR3 length: 15 amino acids. The V gene's germline CDR1 is MNHNY and CDR2 SVGAGI (reference sequence). Deletions cut 3 bases from V and 4 bases from J, with 12 bases between. The assay was immunoSEQ multiplex PCR, and TCRdb's table has in-frame clones only and misses some. The sample lists roughly 59,000 clones; roughly 90% were seen once. What was sequenced was PBMCs. The receptor comes from a man in his forties or fifties with colorectal cancer. The V gene is TRBV6-6, the J gene TRBJ1-4, with D possibly TRBD1 on 5 matching bases. In DNA, the CDR3 is TGTGCCAGCAGTTATGGGGGTCATGGTAATGAAAAACTGTTTTTT. Translating it yields CASSYGGHGNEKLFF.